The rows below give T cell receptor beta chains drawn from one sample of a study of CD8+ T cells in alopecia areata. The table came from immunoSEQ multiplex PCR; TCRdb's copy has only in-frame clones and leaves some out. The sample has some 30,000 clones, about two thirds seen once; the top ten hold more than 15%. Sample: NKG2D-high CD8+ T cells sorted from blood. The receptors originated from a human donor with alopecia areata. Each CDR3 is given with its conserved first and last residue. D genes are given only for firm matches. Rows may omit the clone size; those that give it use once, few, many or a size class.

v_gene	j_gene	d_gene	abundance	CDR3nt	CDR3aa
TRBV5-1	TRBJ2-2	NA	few	TGCGCCAGCAGCTTGGTGTTCAACACCGGGGAGCTGTTTTTT	CASSLVFNTGELFF
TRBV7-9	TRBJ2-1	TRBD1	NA	TGTGCCAGCAGCTTAGTAGGGACAGGGGGCTACAATGAGCAGTTCTTC	CASSLVGTGGYNEQFF
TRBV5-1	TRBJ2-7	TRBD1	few	TGCGCCAGCAGCCCCGGGACAGGGGCCTACGAGCAGTACTTC	CASSPGTGAYEQYF
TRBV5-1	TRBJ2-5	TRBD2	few	TGCGCCAGCAGCGTGGAGGGCCTACCTTGGACTAGTCAAGAGACCCAGTACTTC	CASSVEGLPWTSQETQYF
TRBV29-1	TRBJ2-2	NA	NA	TGCAGCGTAGTGTTAACGTCAGGGGGGCCCGGGGAGCTGTTTTTT	CSVVLTSGGPGELFF
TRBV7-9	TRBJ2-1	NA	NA	TGTGCCAGCTCTTACGGAGCCAATGAGCAGTTCTTC	CASSYGANEQFF
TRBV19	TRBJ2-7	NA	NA	TGTGCCAGTAGTCTTGGCTGGCTGTACGAGCAGTACTTC	CASSLGWLYEQYF
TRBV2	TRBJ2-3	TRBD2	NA	TGTGCCAGCAGTTCTCTAGCGGATAGCACAGATACGCAGTATTTT	CASSSLADSTDTQYF
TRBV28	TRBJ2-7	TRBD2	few	TGTGCCAGCAGTCTAACGGGACTAGCGGTTCGCTACGAGCAGTACTTC	CASSLTGLAVRYEQYF
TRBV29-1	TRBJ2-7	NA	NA	TGCAGCGTTAAAACGACGGTATCCTACGAGCAGTACTTC	CSVKTTVSYEQYF
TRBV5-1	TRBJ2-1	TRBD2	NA	TGCGCCAGCAGCTCGACTAGCGGGAGACCGGATGAGCAGTTCTTC	CASSSTSGRPDEQFF
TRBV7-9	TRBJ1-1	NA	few	TGTGCCAGCAGCAGTGCTACCGGGCCAAACACTGAAGCTTTCTTT	CASSSATGPNTEAFF
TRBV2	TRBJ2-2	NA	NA	TGTGCCAGCAGGATCCGTACCGGGGAGCTGTTTTTT	CASRIRTGELFF
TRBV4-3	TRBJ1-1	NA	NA	TGCGCCAGCAGCTTCCGGGCCTCGAGAACTGAAGCTTTCTTT	CASSFRASRTEAFF
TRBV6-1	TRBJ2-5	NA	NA	TGTGCCAGCAGTGAAGGAGCTAGTGAGGAGACCCAGTACTTC	CASSEGASEETQYF
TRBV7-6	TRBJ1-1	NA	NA	TGTGCCAGCAGCCCTACACAGAACACTGAAGCTTTCTTT	CASSPTQNTEAFF
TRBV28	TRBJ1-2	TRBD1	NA	TGTGCCAGCAGTTCTGGGACAGGCGATTATGGCTACACCTTC	CASSSGTGDYGYTF
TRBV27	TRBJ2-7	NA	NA	TGTGCCAGCAGTTGGACGGATTCCTACGAGCAGTACTTC	CASSWTDSYEQYF
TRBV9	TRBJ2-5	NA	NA	TGTGCCAGCAGCGTAGAATGGGCTAGCTTGGAGACCCAGTACTTC	CASSVEWASLETQYF
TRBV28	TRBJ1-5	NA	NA	TGTGCCAGCAGTTTACCAGGGAGCAATCAGCCCCAGCATTTT	CASSLPGSNQPQHF
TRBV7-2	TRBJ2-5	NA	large	TGTGCCAGCAACGAACCCAACCGGGGCCAAGAGACCCAGTACTTC	CASNEPNRGQETQYF
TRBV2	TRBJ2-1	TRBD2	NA	TGTGCCAGCACTTCCACTAGCGGGAGATTCGATGAGCAGTTCTTC	CASTSTSGRFDEQFF
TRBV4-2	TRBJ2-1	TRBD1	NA	TGTGCCAGCAGCAGACCCCAGGGACAGGGATACAATGAGCAGTTCTTC	CASSRPQGQGYNEQFF
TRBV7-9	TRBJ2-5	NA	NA	TGTGCCAGCAGCTGGTCTGAAGAGACCCAGTACTTC	CASSWSEETQYF
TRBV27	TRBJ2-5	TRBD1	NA	TGTGCCAGCAGTACAGGGGTAAGGTTGTTGGAGACCCAGTACTTC	CASSTGVRLLETQYF
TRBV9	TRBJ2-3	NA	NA	TGTGCCAGCAGCGTCCCTAGGGGAGGGACAAACACAGATACGCAGTATTTT	CASSVPRGGTNTDTQYF
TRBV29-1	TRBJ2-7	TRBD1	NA	TGCAGCGTTGCCCACAGGGGGAACGACTACGAGCAGTACTTC	CSVAHRGNDYEQYF
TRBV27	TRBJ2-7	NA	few	TGTGCCAGCAGTTACAAGGACCCCTACGAGCAGTACTTC	CASSYKDPYEQYF
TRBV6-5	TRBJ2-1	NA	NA	TGTGCCAGCAGTTATAAGGGGTACTCCTACAATGAGCAGTTCTTC	CASSYKGYSYNEQFF
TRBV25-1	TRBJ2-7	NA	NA	TGTGCCAGCAGTGAAGTTGGCGGGACGGGCTACGAGCAGTACTTC	CASSEVGGTGYEQYF
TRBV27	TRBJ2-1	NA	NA	TGTGCCAGCAGTCCCGGAGCGGTGTTCAATGAGCAGTTCTTC	CASSPGAVFNEQFF
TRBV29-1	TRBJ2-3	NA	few	TGCAGCGTAGGACTATTCCTCAGTGGGGCAGATACGCAGTATTTT	CSVGLFLSGADTQYF
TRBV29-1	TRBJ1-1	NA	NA	TGCAGCGTTGACAGCGAAGGGATAGGGAACACTGAAGCTTTCTTT	CSVDSEGIGNTEAFF
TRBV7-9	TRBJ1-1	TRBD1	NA	TGTGCCAGCAGCTACGGACAGGGGGAAGCTTTCTTT	CASSYGQGEAFF
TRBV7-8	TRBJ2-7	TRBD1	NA	TGTGCCAGCAACTGGGACAGGGAACGAGAGGAGCAGTACTTC	CASNWDREREEQYF
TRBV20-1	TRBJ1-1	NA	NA	TGCAGTGCTAGTCGGCCTGAAGCTTTCTTT	CSASRPEAFF
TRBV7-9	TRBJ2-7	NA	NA	TGTGCCAGCAGCTTAGCGCGGCTGGACGATTACGAGCAGTACTTC	CASSLARLDDYEQYF
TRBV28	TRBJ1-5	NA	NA	TGTGCCAGCAGCAGGGGCACCGACGCCGGGGACCAGCCCCAGCATTTT	CASSRGTDAGDQPQHF
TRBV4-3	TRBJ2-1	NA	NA	TGCGCCAGCAGCCAAGACAACAATGAGCAGTTCTTC	CASSQDNNEQFF
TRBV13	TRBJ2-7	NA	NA	TGTGCCAGCAGCTCCTTGACAGACGAGCAGTACTTC	CASSSLTDEQYF